The present T cell receptor (beta chain) was sequenced within a study of T cells in localized non-small cell lung cancer (dated by TCRdb to 2018 to 2021). Broadly, across the study: Comparing tumors with uninvolved tumor-adjacent lungs, the study looked at the T cell repertoires of over 200 patients with early-stage NSCLC. The cohort consisted of approximately 220 treatment-naive NSCLC patients whose localized lung tumors had been resected. A mean age of approximately 66 years was recorded for the NSCLC patients, of whom roughly 130 were male and more than 95 were female.

At diagnosis, tumor, uninvolved tumor-adjacent lung and peripheral blood were collected and then preserved as a mix of FFPE and fresh-frozen material. For TCR repertoire profiling, the blood samples were analyzed as peripheral blood mononuclear cells. At the junction V is shortened by 3 bases and J by 5 bases; bases outside the gene matches: 5. Its CDR3 holds 14 amino acids, cysteine through phenylalanine. The retained sequence is limited to the CDR3, 42 bases, with the frame set at the first base. Looking up the germline V gene yields CDR1 SGHRS and CDR2 YFSETQ. TCR beta CDR3 regions were sequenced from DNA using the immunoSEQ Assay. The authors' pipeline ran thus. T cell density was computed as TCR beta template counts normalized to usable DNA estimated by amplifying housekeeping genes. Using the preseqR package, richness was estimated by extrapolating to 120,000 templates for tissue samples and 400,000 templates for PBMC samples. Clonality was defined by subtracting Pielou's evenness from one. Tissue-enriched TCRs were identified by differential abundance testing using productive amino-acid clonotypes, minimum total count 5 and alpha 0.1. The Jaccard Index and the Morisita Overlap Index were used to measure repertoire overlap between compartments. TCR beta CDR3s were clustered by GLIPH together with public tetramer-defined viral CDR3s, and at least three viral sequences plus V-gene enrichment were required for viral motifs. Entries here come from immuneACCESS through TCRdb and include only in-frame sequences with V and J called. Some clones fail to appear in such tables; in the studies checked, an unresolved V gene covers under half of the shortfall, and the cause of the remainder is unknown. V and J calls and clone size are given by that table; D and trimming were obtained from the DNA. This sample gives 45,000 to 55,000 clones in total; 70% to 80% of them show up just once. The ten biggest clones cover about a sixth of the sample.

What the authors observed across the whole study: Because multi-region tumor sequencing was not done, intratumor heterogeneity could not be ruled out. A median of 57 of the top 100 tumor clones turned up in the paired uninvolved adjacent lung, and under 30 of those clones also ranked among the top 100 of that same adjacent lung. Uninvolved tumor-adjacent lung showed the highest T cell clonality, higher than tumor, which suggests more focused antigenic responses in the uninvolved tumor-adjacent lung. Longer overall survival was associated with higher T cell density in blood, whereas shorter survival was associated with higher clonality in adjacent lung. Since the design was exploratory, TCR variables were selected using unadjusted p-values with no false-discovery rate correction.

Points on this clone: Its antigen specificity is not known. No clone much larger than this one lies a single base away; base qualities are absent.

The sample here was peripheral blood, taken before any cancer treatment. The rearrangement combines TRBV5-1 with TRBJ2-5, and 9 junction bases match TRBD1. The TCR originated in a man aged 35 to 70 with stage I squamous cell lung carcinoma. CDR3 sequence: CASSWTGEGETQYF. The DNA reads TGCGCCAGCAGCTGGACAGGGGAGGGCGAGACCCAGTACTTC.